This T cell receptor (beta chain) was sequenced for a study of spatial heterogeneity in lung cancer. Looking at the study overall: The study observed each unique TCR and UMI combination more than ten times on average in raw reads. Study-level findings and limits: Counts that tracked tumor mutation counts were those of expanded intratumoral alpha and beta TCRs. Tumor T cells had an estimated coverage that came to about 6.5% for alpha chains and 13% for beta chains.

Time point here: sample taken at primary tumor resection. Unsorted samples of tumor, nontumor lung or frozen PBMC had their whole RNA sequenced. The CDR3 runs to 18 residues. J was trimmed by 3 bases and V by 7 bases; bases with no gene match: 13. Germline V gene sequence: CDR1 MDHEN, CDR2 SYDVKM. One entry per CDR3 protein, called by TCRdb with MiXCR from the 5' RACE reads. The data hold around 95,000 distinct CDR3 sequences, with approximately 4% observed a single time. In this sample, this clonotype turned up many times. Its antigen is unknown. The receptor's source is a male donor with early-stage non-small cell lung cancer. The chain joins TRBV28 to TRBJ1-5; 12 bases match TRBD1. Sequencing was performed on lung tumor tissue, taken at surgery. CDR3 sequence reads: CASNEGGQGAQLNQPQHF. DNA for the CDR3: TGTGCCAGCAACGAGGGGGGACAGGGGGCCCAACTCAATCAGCCCCAGCATTTT.